This TCR beta chain appears in the sequencing data of a study of blood T cell repertoires in COVID-19. Study-wide context: Both acute and convalescent COVID-19 samples were obtained from the United States, Italy and Spain.

Original processing notes: Nucleated cell counts were estimated from reference gene primer amplification. Method: immunoSEQ multiplex PCR; TCRdb's copy keeps in-frame clones and lacks some. For V, J and clone size, that table is used; D and trimming come from the DNA. The sample consists of under 300,000 clones, about 86% of them appearing once. This CDR3 has 14 residues. V was cut by 2 bases and J by 0 bases, with 6 bases left in between. Germline CDR1 reads SGHRS; CDR2 reads YFSETQ. This clonotype originated in a man aged 60 to 69 with acute or convalescent COVID-19. Sequences were obtained from peripheral blood. This chain joins TRBV5-1 and TRBJ1-3; D uncertain. The CDR3 DNA sequence: TGCGCCAGCAGCTTCGGTATCTCTGGAAACACCATATATTTT. Its translation is CASSFGISGNTIYF. Variable domain in full (rest from reference TRBV5-1 and TRBJ1-3): KAGVTQTPRYLIKTRGQQVTLSCSPISGHRSVSWYQQTPGQGLQFLFEYFSETQRNKGNFPGRFSGRQFSNSRSEMNVSTLELGDSALYLCASSFGISGNTIYFGEGSWLTVV.